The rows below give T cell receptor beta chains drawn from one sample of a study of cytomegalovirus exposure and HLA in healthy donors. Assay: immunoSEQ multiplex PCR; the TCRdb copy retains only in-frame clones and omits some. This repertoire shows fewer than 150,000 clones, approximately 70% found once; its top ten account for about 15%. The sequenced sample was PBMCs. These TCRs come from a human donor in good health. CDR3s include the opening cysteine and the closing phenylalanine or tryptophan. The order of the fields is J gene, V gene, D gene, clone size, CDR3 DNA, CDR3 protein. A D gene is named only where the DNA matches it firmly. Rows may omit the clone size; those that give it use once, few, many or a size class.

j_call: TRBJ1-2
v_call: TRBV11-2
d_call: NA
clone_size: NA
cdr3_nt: TGTGCCAGCAGAGACCCTTTGAGGGTTAACTATGGCTACACCTTC
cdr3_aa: CASRDPLRVNYGYTF

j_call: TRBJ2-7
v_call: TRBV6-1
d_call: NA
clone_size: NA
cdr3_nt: TGTGCCAGCAGCCCATCGGCAGGGGGGTCCTACGAGCAGTACTTC
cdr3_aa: CASSPSAGGSYEQYF

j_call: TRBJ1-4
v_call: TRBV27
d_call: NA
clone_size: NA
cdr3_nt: TGTGCCAGCAGTTTAAAACAGGTTCCTAATGAAAAACTGTTTTTT
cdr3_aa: CASSLKQVPNEKLFF

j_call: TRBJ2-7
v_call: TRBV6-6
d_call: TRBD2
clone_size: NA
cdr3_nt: TGTGCCAGCAGAGCGGGGCAAAACTCCTACGAGCAGTACTTC
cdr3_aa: CASRAGQNSYEQYF

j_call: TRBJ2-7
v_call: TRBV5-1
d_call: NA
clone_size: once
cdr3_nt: TGCGCCAGCAGCGCCACGGGTTCCTCCTACGAGCAGTACTTC
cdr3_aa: CASSATGSSYEQYF

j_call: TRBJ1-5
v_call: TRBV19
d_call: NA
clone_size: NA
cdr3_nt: TGTGCCAGTAGTGTAGGGGCGAGATTTCATCAGCCCCAGCATTTT
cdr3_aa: CASSVGARFHQPQHF

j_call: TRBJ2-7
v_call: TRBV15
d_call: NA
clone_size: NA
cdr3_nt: TGTGCCACCAGCAGCCTAGAGGCCCTACTTTACGAGCAGTACTTC
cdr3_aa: CATSSLEALLYEQYF

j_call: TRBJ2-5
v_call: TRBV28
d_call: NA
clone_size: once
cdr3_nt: TGTGCCAGCAGCCCACCCCCTATAGCGACAGAGACCCAGTACTTC
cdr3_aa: CASSPPPIATETQYF

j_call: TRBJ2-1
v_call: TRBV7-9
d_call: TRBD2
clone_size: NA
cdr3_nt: TGTGCCAGCAGCCCCCCCCGGGGGGTAGCGGGAGGTTCCTACAATGAGCAGTTCTTC
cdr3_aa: CASSPPRGVAGGSYNEQFF

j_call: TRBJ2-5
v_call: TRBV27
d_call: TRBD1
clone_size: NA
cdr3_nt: TGTGCCAGCAGACAATGGGACAGCAAAGAGACCCAGTACTTC
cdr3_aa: CASRQWDSKETQYF

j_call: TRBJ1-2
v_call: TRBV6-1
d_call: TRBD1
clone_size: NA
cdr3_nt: TGTGCCAGCAGTGAGCTACAGGGGTTAGTTAACTATGGCTACACCTTC
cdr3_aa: CASSELQGLVNYGYTF

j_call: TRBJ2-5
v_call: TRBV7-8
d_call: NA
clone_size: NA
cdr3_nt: TGTGCCAGCAGCTTAGGTGGGGGCGGCCAAGAGACCCAGTACTTC
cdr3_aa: CASSLGGGGQETQYF

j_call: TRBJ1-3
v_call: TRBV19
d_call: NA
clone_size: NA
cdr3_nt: TGTGCCAGTAGTGCACAGGGCTTTGGAAACACCATATATTTT
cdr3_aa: CASSAQGFGNTIYF

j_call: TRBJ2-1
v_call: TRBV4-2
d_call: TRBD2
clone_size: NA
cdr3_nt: TGTGCCAGCAGCCAGGGGTTAGGAGCGGGGGCCTACAATGAGCAGTTCTTC
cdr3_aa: CASSQGLGAGAYNEQFF

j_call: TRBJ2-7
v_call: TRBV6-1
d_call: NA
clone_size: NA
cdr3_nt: TGTGCCAGCAGTGGCGTCTCACTCTCCTACGAGCAGTACTTC
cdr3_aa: CASSGVSLSYEQYF

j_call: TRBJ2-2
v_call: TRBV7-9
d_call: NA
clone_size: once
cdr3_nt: TGTGCCAGCAGCCCCTACGCGGCGAACACCGGGGAGCTGTTTTTT
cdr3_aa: CASSPYAANTGELFF

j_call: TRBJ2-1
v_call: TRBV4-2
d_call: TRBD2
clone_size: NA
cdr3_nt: TGTGCCAGCAGCAATGAGCGGGGGCCCTACAATGAGCAGTTCTTC
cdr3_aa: CASSNERGPYNEQFF

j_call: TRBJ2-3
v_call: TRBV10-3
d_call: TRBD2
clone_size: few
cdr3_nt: TGTGCCATCAAGGGGAGGGAAAGCACAGATACGCAGTATTTT
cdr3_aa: CAIKGRESTDTQYF

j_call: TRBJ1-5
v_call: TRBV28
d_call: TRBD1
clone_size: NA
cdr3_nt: TGTGCCAGCAGCCAACAGGGGGCTAGGCAGCCCCAGCATTTT
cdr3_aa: CASSQQGARQPQHF

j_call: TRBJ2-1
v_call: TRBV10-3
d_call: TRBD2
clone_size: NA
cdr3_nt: TGTGCCATCAGTGAGTCGGAGCGGGGGGTTTACAATGAGCAGTTCTTC
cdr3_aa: CAISESERGVYNEQFF

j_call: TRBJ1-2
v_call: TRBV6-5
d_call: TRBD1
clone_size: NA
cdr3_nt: TGTGCCAGCAGTTACTTTAGGACAGGGAATGGCTACACCTTC
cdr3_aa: CASSYFRTGNGYTF

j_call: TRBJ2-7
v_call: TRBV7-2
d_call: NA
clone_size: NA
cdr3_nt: TGTGCCAGCGCGTCCACACCAGGACTTCCATTTAACGAGCAGTACTTC
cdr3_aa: CASASTPGLPFNEQYF

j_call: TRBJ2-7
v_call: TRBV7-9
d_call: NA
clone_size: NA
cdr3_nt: TGTGCCAGCAGCTTTGGGACATTATACGAGCAGTACTTC
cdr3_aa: CASSFGTLYEQYF

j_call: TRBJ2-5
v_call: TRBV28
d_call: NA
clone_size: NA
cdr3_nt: TGTGCCAGCAGTTCTCCCCAGGGGTACTTC
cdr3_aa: CASSSPQGYF

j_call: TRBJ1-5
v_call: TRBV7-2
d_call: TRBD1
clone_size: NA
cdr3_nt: TGTGCCAGCAGCTTGGGGACAGATTGGGGCAATCAGCCCCAGCATTTT
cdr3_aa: CASSLGTDWGNQPQHF

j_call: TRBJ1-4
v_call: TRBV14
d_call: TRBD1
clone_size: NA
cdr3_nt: TGTGCCAGCAGCCAATACCGGACAGGGGGCTTTGAAAAACTGTTTTTT
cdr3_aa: CASSQYRTGGFEKLFF

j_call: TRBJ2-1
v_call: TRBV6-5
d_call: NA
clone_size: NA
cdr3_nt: TGTGCCAGCAGTTACGAGCAGGACAGTGAGCAGTTCTTC
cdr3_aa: CASSYEQDSEQFF

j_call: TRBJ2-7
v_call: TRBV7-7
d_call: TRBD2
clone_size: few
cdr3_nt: TGTGCTAGCAGCCCCGGACTAGCGGGAGGCGAGCAGTACTTC
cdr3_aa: CASSPGLAGGEQYF

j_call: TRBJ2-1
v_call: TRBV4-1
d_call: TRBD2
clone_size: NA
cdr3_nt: TGCGCCAGCAGCCTGTCGAGGACTAGCCTCCTTGATGAGCAGTTCTTC
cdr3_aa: CASSLSRTSLLDEQFF

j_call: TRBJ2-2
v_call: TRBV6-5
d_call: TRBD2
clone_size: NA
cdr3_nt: TGTGCCAGCAGCCGTGGGACTAGCGCCGGGGAGCTGTTTTTT
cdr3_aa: CASSRGTSAGELFF

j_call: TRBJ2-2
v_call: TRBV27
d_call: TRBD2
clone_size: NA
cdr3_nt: TGTGCCAGCAGTTTAGCGGGGGGTACCGGGGAGCTGTTTTTT
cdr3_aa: CASSLAGGTGELFF

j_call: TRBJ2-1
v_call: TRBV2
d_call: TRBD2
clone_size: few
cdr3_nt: TGTGCCAGCAGTGCTACTAGCGGGAGATACTACAATGAGCAGTTCTTC
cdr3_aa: CASSATSGRYYNEQFF

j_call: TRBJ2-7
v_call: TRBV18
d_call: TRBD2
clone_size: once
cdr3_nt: TGTGCCAGCTCATCAGGACTAGCGGGGTTAGGCGAGCAGTACTTC
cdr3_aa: CASSSGLAGLGEQYF

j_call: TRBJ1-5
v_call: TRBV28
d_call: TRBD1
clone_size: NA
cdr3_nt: TGTGCCAGCAGTACAGGGGGAGGCAATCAGCCCCAGCATTTT
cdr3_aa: CASSTGGGNQPQHF

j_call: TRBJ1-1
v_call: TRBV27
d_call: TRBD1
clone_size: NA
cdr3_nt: TGTGCCAGCAGTCCCACCGAGACAGGGGAAGCTTTCTTT
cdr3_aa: CASSPTETGEAFF

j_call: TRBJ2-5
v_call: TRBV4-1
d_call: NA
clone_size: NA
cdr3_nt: TGCGCCAGCAGCCCCTTACAAGGACAGCCGTACCAAGAGACCCAGTACTTC
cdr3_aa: CASSPLQGQPYQETQYF

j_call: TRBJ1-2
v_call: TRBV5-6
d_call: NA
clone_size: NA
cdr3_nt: TGTGCCAGCAGCGTGGACAGCTATGGCTACACCTTC
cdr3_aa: CASSVDSYGYTF

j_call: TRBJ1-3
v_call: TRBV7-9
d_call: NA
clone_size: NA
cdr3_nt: TGTGCCAGCAGCTTAGGTGGGAGTGGATCTGGAAACACCATATATTTT
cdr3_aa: CASSLGGSGSGNTIYF

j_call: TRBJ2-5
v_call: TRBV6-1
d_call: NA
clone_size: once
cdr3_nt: TGTGCCAGCAGTGAAGCACAGTGGCCCCCTCTAAAGACCCAGTACTTC
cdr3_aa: CASSEAQWPPLKTQYF

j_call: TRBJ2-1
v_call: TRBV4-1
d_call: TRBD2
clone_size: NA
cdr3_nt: TGCGCCAGCAGCCAAGTCGCGGGGGTTGAGCAGTTCTTC
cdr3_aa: CASSQVAGVEQFF

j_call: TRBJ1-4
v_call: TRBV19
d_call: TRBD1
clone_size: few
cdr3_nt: TGTGCCAGTACCGCGGCAGGGGGCGAAAAACTGTTTTTT
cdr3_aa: CASTAAGGEKLFF

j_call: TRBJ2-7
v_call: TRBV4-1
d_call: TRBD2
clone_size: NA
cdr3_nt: TGCGCCAGCAGCCAGGCTTCTAGCGGGGCTTTATACGAGCAGTACTTC
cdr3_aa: CASSQASSGALYEQYF

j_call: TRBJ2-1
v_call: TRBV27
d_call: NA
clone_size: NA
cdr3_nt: TGTGCCAGCACAACTCGTGGGGGGTACAATGAGCAGTTCTTC
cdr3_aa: CASTTRGGYNEQFF

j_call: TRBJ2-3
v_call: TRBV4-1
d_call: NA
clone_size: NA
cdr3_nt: TGCGCCAGCAGCCGCCCGGGATCCACAGATACGCAGTATTTT
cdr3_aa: CASSRPGSTDTQYF

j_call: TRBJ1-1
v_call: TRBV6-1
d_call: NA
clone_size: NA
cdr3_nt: TGTGCCAGCAGTGATGCAGGGTTCGGGAACACTGAAGCTTTCTTT
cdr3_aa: CASSDAGFGNTEAFF

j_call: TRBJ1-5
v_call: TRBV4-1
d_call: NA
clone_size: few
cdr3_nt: TGCGCCAGCAGCCAAGGAAGGGGGCAGCCCCAGCATTTT
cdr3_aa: CASSQGRGQPQHF

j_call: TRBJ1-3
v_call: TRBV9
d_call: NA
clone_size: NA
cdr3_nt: TGTGCCAGCAGCGTAGTCGGAGGCTCTGGAAACACCATATATTTT
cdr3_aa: CASSVVGGSGNTIYF

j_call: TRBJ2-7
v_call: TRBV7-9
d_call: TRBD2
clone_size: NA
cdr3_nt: TGTGCCAGCGTCCCCGGGACTACCGAGGGGGAGCAGTACTTC
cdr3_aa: CASVPGTTEGEQYF

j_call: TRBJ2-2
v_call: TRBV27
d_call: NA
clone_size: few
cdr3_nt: TGTGCCAGCAGTTCCGTCGGGACAACCGGACCCGGGGAGCTGTTTTTT
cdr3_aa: CASSSVGTTGPGELFF